A single sample is the source of the 5 T cell receptor beta chains below, sequenced in a study of T cell repertoires in cytomegalovirus infection. TCRdb ran MiXCR on the reads and lists one entry per CDR3 protein. The sample yields about 490,000 distinct CDR3 sequences, about 25% seen once. The sample was PBMCs. Receptors were obtained from a human donor in good health (CMV status not recorded). Some clones in this sample may be carry-over from other donors' samples.

In its sample, this clonotype was seen many times. V usage is TRBV7-2 and J usage is TRBJ2-1; a weak D match, TRBD2 (6 bases). Germline V gives CDR1 SGHTA, CDR2 FQGNSA. The CDR3 loop spans 15 amino acids. Trimming cost V 5 bases and J 10 bases, with 21 bases left between them. The CDR3 DNA follows: TGTGCCAGCAGCCCTCAGGCGGGACTTTCAGAAGAGCAGTTCTTC. Translated, it gives CASSPQAGLSEEQFF.

This clonotype appeared many times. V usage is TRBV19 and J usage is TRBJ2-3, with 7 bases that match TRBD1. Germline-derived CDR1 and CDR2 are LNHDA and SQIVND (reference sequence). V lost 7 bases to trimming and J lost 6 bases; unmatched junction nucleotides: 13. The CDR3 loop spans 15 amino acids. The CDR3 region is CASTEGASHLDTQYF. DNA of the CDR3: TGTGCCAGTACCGAGGGGGCTTCCCACTTGGATACGCAGTATTTT.

This chain joins TRBV27 and TRBJ1-1, with unresolved D. Trimming pared 6 bases from V and 0 bases from J, leaving 14 bases between. Per germline, CDR1 MNHEY and CDR2 SMNVEV (reference sequence). The CDR3 covers 15 residues. The CDR3 bases are TGTGCCAGCAGCCAATTAGCATTAATGAACACTGAAGCTTTCTTT. It is translated as CASSQLALMNTEAFF.

This clonotype was observed a few times. CDR3 nucleotides: TGTGCCAGCAGGGTATGGACTAGCAGGGACGAGCAGTACGTC. It specifies CASRVWTSRDEQYV. The V and J genes are TRBV7-2 and TRBJ2-7; 8 nucleotides line up with TRBD2. V gave up 6 bases and J gave up 5 bases; unmatched junction bases: 9. Germline V lookup: CDR1 SGHTA, CDR2 FQGNSA. The CDR3 is made up of 14 amino acids.

This clonotype has a count of ten or more. This chain links TRBV7-6 with TRBJ1-1; D unresolved. CDR3 length equals 13 residues. Germline loops: CDR1 SGHVS, CDR2 FNYEAQ. Deletions cut 4 bases from V and 1 base from J, with 7 bases between. CDR3 sequence reads: CASSYRGNTEAFF. The DNA of the CDR3 is TGTGCCAGCAGCTACCGCGGGAACACTGAAGCTTTCTTT.